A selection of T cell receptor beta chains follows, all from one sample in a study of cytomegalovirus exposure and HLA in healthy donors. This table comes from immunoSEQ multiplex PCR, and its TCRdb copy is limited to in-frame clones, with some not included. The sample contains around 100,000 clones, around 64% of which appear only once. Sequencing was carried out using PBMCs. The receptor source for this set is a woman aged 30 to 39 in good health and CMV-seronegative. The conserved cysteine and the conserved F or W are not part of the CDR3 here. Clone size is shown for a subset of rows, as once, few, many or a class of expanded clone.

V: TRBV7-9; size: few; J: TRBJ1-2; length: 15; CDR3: ASSLAVRTGGVDGYT
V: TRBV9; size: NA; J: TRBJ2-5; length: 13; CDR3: ASSSKLAGMETQY
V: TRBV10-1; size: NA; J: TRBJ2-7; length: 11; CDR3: ASSSTRGDEQY
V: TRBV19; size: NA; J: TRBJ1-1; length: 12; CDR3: ASSTAGINTEAF
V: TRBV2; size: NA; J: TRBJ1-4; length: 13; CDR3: ASSSQGARDEKLF
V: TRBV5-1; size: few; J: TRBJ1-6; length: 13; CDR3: ASSLSDRANSPLH
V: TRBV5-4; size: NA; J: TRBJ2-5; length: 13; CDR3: ASSHPGTGRETQY
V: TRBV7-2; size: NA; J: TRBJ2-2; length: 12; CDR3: ASSFQGGTGELF
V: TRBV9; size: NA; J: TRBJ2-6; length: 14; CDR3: ASSGSGFAGANVLT
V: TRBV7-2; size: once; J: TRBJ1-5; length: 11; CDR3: ASSPQENQPQH
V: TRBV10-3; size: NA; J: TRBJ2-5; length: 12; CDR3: AIKAGAAGETQY
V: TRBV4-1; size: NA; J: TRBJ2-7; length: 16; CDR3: ASRQDLPRELEVHEQY
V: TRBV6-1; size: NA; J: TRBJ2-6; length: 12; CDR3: ASSELSGANVLT
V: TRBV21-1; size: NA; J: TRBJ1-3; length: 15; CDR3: ASSPHRGHYSGNTIY
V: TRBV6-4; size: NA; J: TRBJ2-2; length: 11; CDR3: ASSVADTGELF
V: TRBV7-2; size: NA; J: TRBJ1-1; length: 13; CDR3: ASSLDDRPNTEAF
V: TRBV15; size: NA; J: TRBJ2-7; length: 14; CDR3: ATSHLPGQGSGEQY
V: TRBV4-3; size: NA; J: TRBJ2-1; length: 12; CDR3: ASSQGTSVNEQF
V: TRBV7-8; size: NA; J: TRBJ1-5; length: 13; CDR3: ASSLSPGDRQPQH
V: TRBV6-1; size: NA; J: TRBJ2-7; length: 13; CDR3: ASSALSGRAYEQY
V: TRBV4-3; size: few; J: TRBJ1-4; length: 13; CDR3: ASSQGGGVAEKLF
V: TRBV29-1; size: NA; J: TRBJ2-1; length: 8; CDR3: SVRDNEQF
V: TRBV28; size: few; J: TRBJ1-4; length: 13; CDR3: ASSPGQGNNEKLF
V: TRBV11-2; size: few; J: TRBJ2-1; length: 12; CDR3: ASSLGSSYNEQF
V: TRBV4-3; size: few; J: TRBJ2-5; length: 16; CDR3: ASSQGERERDKGETQY
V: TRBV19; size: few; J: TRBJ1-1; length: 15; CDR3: ASKTPQGRVKNTEAF
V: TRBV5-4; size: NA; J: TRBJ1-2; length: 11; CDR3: ASSLPGQGGYT